A single T cell receptor (beta chain) is shown here with its context. The antigen remains unidentified. A second about 7 to 11 cycle PCR used barcoded and J-beta primers. The study obtained at least 3 million CDR3-containing paired-end reads from every sample. Each CDR3 protein gets one entry after TCRdb re-called the 5' RACE reads with MiXCR. The table lists hundreds of thousands of distinct CDR3 sequences, 20% to 25% of them singletons. This record comes from a study of blood T cells in healthy people across ages. Study-wide context: For every two T cells, template switching captured about one barcoded beta molecule.

Study-wide results and limits: Long-lived donors had more naive CD4+ cells and higher diversity than aged donors. A conclusive naive versus antigen-experienced comparison was prevented by the unsorted PBMCs.

Sequences were obtained from blood. This TCR was sampled from a man between 70 and 80 years old in good health.

As DNA, the CDR3 is TGCGCCAGCAGCATGGAACGACTCCGCTCTGGAAACACCATATATTTT. Amino acid sequence: CASSMERLRSGNTIYF. The rearrangement joins TRBV5-1 to TRBJ1-3; D uncertain. The CDR3 consists of 16 residues. Germline V gene lookup returns CDR1 SGHRS and CDR2 YFSETQ. Trimming left V 4 bases short and J 0 bases short, with 14 bases between.